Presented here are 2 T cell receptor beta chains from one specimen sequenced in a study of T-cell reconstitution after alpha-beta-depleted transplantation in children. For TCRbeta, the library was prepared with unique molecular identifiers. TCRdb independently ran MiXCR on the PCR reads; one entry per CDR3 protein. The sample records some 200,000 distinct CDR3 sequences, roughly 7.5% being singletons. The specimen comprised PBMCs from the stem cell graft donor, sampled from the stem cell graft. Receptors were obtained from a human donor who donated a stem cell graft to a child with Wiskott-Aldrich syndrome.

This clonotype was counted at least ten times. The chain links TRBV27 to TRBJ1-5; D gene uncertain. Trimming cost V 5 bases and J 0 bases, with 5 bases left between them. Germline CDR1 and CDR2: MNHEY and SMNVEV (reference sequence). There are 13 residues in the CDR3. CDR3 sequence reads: CASSRSSNQPQHF. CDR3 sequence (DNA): TGTGCCAGCAGTAGAAGTAGCAATCAGCCCCAGCATTTT.

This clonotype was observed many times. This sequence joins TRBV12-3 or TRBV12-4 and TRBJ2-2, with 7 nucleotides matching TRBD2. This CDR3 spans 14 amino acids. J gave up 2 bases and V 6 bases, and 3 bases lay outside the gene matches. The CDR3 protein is CASRASGNTGELFF. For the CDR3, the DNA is TGTGCCAGCAGGGCTAGCGGTAACACCGGGGAGCTGTTTTTT.